This TCR beta chain was observed in a study of cytomegalovirus exposure and HLA in healthy donors. Study findings and constraints: The authors considered a cluster of highly shared sequence variants likely to be a sequencing artifact. When presence/absence was analysed, sequencing depth was taken to be roughly uniform across donors. An analysis done earlier found most TCR beta V segments productive about 87% or about 30% of the time.

About this clone itself: Its specificity is not known.

CDR1 SGHVS and CDR2 FNYEAQ come from the germline V gene. The length of the CDR3 is 16 residues. The V segment lost 5 bases and the J segment 3 bases; nucleotides outside the gene matches: 11. Use of 60 Vbeta and 13 Jbeta primers characterized the PCR. Measured with immunoSEQ multiplex PCR; TCRdb has only the in-frame clones, and not every one. The top ten hold approximately 0.63% of the sample, which has 200,000 to 250,000 clones, around 80% seen once. Sequenced input: PBMCs. The chain carries TRBV7-6 and TRBJ2-7; TRBD2 matches 9 bases. This TCR came from a man aged 18 to 30 in good health and CMV-seronegative. The CDR3 is CASSVGSAGGVYEQYF. CDR3 nucleotide sequence: TGTGCCAGCAGCGTTGGTTCGGCGGGAGGGGTCTACGAGCAGTACTTC.